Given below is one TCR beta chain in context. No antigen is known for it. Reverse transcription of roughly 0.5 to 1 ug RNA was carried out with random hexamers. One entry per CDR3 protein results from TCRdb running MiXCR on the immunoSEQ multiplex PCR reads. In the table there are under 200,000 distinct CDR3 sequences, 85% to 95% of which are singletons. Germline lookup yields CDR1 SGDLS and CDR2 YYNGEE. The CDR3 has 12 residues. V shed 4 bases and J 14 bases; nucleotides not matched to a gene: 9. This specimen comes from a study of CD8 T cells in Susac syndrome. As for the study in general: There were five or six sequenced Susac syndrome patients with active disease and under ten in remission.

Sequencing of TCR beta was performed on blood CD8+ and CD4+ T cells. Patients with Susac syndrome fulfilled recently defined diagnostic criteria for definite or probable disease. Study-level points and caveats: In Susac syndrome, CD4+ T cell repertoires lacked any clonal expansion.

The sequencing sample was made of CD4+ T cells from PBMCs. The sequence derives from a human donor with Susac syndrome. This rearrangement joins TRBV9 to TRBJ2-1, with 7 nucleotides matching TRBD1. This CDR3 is CASSPPEGTEFF. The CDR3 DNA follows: TGTGCCAGCAGCCCCCCTGAGGGGACAGAGTTCTTC.